This T cell receptor beta chain was retrieved from a study of blood T cell repertoires in COVID-19. The overall study: Sites across the United States, Italy and Spain contributed samples from acute and convalescent COVID-19.

Per the original methods: From reference gene primer amplification, estimates of nucleated cell counts were derived. Measured with immunoSEQ multiplex PCR; TCRdb has only the in-frame clones, and not every one. V and J calls and clone size follow that table, whereas D and trimming were derived from the DNA. The sample lists 250,000 to 300,000 clones, roughly 90% occurring once. Recovered status applied to Cohort 3 donors who had two consecutive negative PCRs. It also applied to those with clearance or with symptom resolution. Sequencing used PBMCs or T cells enriched from blood (not recorded which). This sequence originates from a woman aged 60 to 75 who had recovered from COVID-19.

In DNA, the CDR3 is TGTGCCTGGAGTCCGACCGGCAGGGGCAATGGCTACACCTTC. Translation gives CAWSPTGRGNGYTF. The V call is TRBV30, the J call TRBJ1-2; D possibly corresponds to TRBD1 (6 bases). This CDR3 is built from 14 residues. V lost 2 bases and J 6 bases, leaving 16 bases between the germline ends. CDR1 is GTSNPN and CDR2 is SVGIG in the germline V gene (reference sequence).